This T cell receptor (beta chain) was captured by sequencing in a study of cytomegalovirus exposure and HLA in healthy donors. With 7 bases removed from V and 2 bases from J, the gap between germline ends came to 16 bases. The CDR3 covers 15 residues. Data came from immunoSEQ multiplex PCR; TCRdb stores just in-frame clones and leaves some out. The sample records some 110,000 clones, about 91% being singletons. The donors were members of the validation cohort comprising over a hundred subjects, separate from the approximately 670-subject first cohort. This chain uses TRBV23-1 with TRBJ2-3, with a tentative D call TRBD1 (5 bases). TRBV23-1 is treated as an ORF (open reading frame) with a function not yet certain. Sequenced input: PBMCs. The TCR originated in a young man in good health and CMV-seronegative. Here the CDR3 DNA reads TGCGCCAGCAAAGGGGTCCAGGAGTACACAGATACGCAGTATTTT. The encoded protein is CASKGVQEYTDTQYF.